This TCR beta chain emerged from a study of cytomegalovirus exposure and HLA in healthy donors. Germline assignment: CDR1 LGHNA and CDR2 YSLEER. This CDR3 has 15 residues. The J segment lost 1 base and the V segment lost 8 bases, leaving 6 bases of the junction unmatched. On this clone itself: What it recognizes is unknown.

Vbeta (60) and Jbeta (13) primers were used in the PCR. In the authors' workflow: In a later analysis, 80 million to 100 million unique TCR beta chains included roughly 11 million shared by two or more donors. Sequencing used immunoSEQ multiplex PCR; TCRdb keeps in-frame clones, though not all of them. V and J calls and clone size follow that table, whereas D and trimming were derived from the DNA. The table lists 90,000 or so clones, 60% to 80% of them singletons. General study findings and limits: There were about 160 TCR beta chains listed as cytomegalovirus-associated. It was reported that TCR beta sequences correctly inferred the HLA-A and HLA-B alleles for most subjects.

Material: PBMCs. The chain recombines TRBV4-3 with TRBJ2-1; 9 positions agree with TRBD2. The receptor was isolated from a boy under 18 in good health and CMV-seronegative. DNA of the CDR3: TGCGCCAGCGCGCGGGAGGGCCAGTCCTACAATGAGCAGTTCTTC. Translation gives CASAREGQSYNEQFF.